This passage covers 9 T cell receptor beta chains from one sample sequenced in a study of Graves' ophthalmopathy and Graves' hyperthyroidism. RNA transcripts served as template for amplifying TCR beta CDR3 sequences. Following a first-round RT-PCR that used HTBI primers, a second-round multiplex PCR was carried out. TCRdb reanalysed the multiplex PCR reads using MiXCR and keeps one entry per CDR3 protein. The repertoire has a few hundred thousand distinct CDR3 sequences, less than 45% of them found once; the top ten carry about 4.6%. Sequenced material: peripheral blood or thyroid tissue (not recorded which). The receptor set was obtained from an adult man with Graves' hyperthyroidism.

This clonotype was detected many times. V gene TRBV7-9 combines with J gene TRBJ1-5; TRBD1 might be the D (5 bases). Germline V CDR1 and CDR2: SEHNR, FQNEAQ (reference sequence). Trimming shortened V by 5 bases and J by 2 bases, and 13 bases separated the two germline ends. The CDR3 length is 15 residues. This CDR3 reads CASSQGQGRNQPQHF. The CDR3 nucleotides read TGTGCCAGCAGCCAAGGGCAGGGACGCAATCAGCCCCAGCATTTT.

This clonotype has a count of ten or more. The gene calls are TRBV27 and TRBJ1-2, with D uncertain. The CDR3 runs 13 residues. Germline lookup yields CDR1 MNHEY and CDR2 SMNVEV (reference sequence). V was cut by 5 bases and J by 7 bases, with 14 bases left in between. CDR3 bases: TGTGCCAGCAGTAGTGCTGAGTGGGGTGGCTACACCTTC. Translation: CASSSAEWGGYTF.

Turning to this clonotype: The junction does not match germline at one end; this may be a read error. This chain uses TRBV10-3 with TRBJ2-2; TRBD1 matches 7 bases. This CDR3 is built from 16 residues. Germline V gene lookup returns CDR1 ENHRY and CDR2 SYGVKD. The CDR3 nucleotides read TGTGCCAGCAGTCTCTACCGGGACAGTAACACCGGGGAGCTGGTTTTT. This codes for CASSLYRDSNTGELVF.

The rearrangement joins TRBV9 to TRBJ2-2; D is unclear. Between the trimmed V and J ends, which lost 1 base and 0 bases, there was a span of 13 bases. Germline V gene data show CDR1 as SGDLS and CDR2 as YYNGEE. There are 17 residues in the CDR3. For the CDR3, the DNA is TGTGCCAGCAGCGTAAAGGCAGGCCTCTCGAACACCGGGGAGCTGTTTTTT. It translates to CASSVKAGLSNTGELFF.

In this sample, this clonotype turned up many times. The gene calls are TRBV20-1 and TRBJ1-4; D not resolved. Germline V gene data show CDR1 as DFQATT and CDR2 as SNEGSKA (reference sequence). V lost 1 base, J lost 8 bases, and 8 bases lay in between. The CDR3 is 12 residues long. The chain's CDR3 is CSARADLEKLFF. CDR3 nucleotides: TGCAGTGCTAGAGCCGATTTAGAAAAACTGTTTTTT.

This clonotype was recorded many times. The chain has TRBV9 and TRBJ2-7; the D gene is possibly TRBD2 (5 bases). The CDR3 sequence is 14 residues long. Germline assignment: CDR1 SGDLS and CDR2 YYNGEE. V was cut by 1 base and J by 1 base, with 9 bases left in between. The CDR3 coding sequence is TGTGCCAGCAGCGTACTAGCATTTTCCTACGAGCAGTACTTC. This gives the protein CASSVLAFSYEQYF.

Notes on this clonotype: A much larger clone differs from this one at a single base, so this may be a read error. This chain connects TRBV6-5 to TRBJ2-5, with 10 bases lining up with TRBD1. The CDR3 covers 16 residues. Germline V gives CDR1 MNHEY, CDR2 SVGAGI. The CDR3 here is CASSLDWTGGQGTQYF. In DNA, the CDR3 is TGTGCCAGCAGTCTCGACTGGACAGGGGGTCAAGGGACCCAGTACTTC.

There are many counts of this clonotype. This chain links TRBV19 with TRBJ2-5, with 7 positions matching TRBD2. This CDR3 contains 12 residues. The junction had 2 bases not matched to a gene; V was cut back by 8 bases and J by 2 bases. Germline assignment: CDR1 LNHDA and CDR2 SQIVND (reference sequence). CDR3 amino acids: CASGGVQETQYF. In DNA form, the CDR3 reads TGTGCCAGTGGGGGGGTTCAAGAGACCCAGTACTTC.

This clonotype was detected many times. This chain links TRBV5-8 with TRBJ2-5; D call uncertain. Trimming removed 0 bases at V and 0 bases at J, with 3 bases between. CDR1 and CDR2 (germline): SGHTS, YDEGEE. The length of the CDR3 is 13 residues. CDR3 in amino acids: CASSLEDQETQYF. The CDR3 nucleotides read TGTGCCAGCAGCTTGGAAGACCAAGAGACCCAGTACTTC.